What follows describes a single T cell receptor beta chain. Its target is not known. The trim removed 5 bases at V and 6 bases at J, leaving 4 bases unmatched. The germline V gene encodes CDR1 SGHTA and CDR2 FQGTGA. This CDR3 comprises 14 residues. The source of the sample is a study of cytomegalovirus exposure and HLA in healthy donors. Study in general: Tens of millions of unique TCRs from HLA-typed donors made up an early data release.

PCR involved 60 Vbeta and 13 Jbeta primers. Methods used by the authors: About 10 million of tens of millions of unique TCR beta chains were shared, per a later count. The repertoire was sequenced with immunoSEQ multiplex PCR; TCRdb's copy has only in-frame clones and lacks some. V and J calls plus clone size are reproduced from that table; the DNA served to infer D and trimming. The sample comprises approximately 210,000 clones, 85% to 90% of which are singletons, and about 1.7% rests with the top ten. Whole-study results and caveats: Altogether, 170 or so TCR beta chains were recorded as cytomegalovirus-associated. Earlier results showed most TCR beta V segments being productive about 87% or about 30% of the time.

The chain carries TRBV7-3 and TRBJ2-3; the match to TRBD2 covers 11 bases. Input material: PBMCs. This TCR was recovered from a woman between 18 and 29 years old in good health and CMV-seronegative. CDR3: CASSTGLAVDTQYF. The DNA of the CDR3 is TGTGCCAGCAGCACGGGACTAGCGGTCGATACGCAGTATTTT.